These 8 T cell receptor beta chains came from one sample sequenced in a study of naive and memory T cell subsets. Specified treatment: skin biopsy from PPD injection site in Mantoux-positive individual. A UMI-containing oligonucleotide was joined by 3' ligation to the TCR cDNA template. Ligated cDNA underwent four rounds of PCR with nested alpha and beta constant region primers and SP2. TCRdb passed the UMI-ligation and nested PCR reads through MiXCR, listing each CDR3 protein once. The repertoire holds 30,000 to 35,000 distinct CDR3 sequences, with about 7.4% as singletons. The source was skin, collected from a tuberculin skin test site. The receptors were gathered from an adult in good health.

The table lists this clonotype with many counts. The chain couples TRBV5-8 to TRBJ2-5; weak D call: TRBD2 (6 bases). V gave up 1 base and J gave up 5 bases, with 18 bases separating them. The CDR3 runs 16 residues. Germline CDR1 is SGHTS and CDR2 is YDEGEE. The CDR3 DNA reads TGTGCCAGCAGCTTGAGAGGGCGGGGCTTGGAGGAGACCCAGTACTTC. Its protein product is CASSLRGRGLEETQYF.

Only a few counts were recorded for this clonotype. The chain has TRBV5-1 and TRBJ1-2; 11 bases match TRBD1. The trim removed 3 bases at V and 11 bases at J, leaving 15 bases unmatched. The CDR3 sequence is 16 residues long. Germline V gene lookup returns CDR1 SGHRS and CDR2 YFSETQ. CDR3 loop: CASSSGQGAIGLGYTF. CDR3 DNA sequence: TGCGCCAGCAGCTCCGGACAGGGGGCAATTGGTCTTGGTTACACCTTC.

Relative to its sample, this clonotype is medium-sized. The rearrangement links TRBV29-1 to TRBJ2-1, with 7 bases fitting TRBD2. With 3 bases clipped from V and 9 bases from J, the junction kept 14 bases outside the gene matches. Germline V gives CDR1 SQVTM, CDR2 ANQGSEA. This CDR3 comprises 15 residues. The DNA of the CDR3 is TGCAGCGTTGAGTCCCAGCGGGGACCCCGCGGTGAGCAGTTCTTC. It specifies CSVESQRGPRGEQFF.

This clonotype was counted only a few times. CDR3 region: CASSLGRLSYEQYF. CDR3 DNA sequence: TGTGCCAGCAGCTTGGGCCGACTCTCCTACGAGCAGTACTTC. This sequence joins TRBV13 and TRBJ2-7; D unclear. With 3 bases removed from V and 0 bases from J, the gap between germline ends came to 9 bases. Germline V CDR1 and CDR2: PRHDT, FYEKMQ (reference sequence). CDR3 length: 14 residues.

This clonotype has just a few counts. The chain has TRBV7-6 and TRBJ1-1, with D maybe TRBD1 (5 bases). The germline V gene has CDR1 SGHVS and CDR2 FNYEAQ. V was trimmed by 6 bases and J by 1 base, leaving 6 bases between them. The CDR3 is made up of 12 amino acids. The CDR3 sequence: CASSQGNTEAFF. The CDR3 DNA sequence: TGTGCCAGCAGTCAGGGGAACACTGAAGCTTTCTTT.

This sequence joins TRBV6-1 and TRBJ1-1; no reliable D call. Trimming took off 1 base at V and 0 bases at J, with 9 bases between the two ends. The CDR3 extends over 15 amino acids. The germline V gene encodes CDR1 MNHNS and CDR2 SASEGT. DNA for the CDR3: TGTGCCAGCAGTGAAGAAAGACGGTTGAACACTGAAGCTTTCTTT. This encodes CASSEERRLNTEAFF.

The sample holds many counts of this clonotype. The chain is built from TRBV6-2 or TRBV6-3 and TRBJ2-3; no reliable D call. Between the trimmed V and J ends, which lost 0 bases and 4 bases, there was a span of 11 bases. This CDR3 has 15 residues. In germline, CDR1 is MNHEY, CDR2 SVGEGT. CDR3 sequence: CASSYSILGADTQYF. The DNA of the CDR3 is TGTGCCAGCAGTTACTCGATTCTGGGCGCAGATACGCAGTATTTT.

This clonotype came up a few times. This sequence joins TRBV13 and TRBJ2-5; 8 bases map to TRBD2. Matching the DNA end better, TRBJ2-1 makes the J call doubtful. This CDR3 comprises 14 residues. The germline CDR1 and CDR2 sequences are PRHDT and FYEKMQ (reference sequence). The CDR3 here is CASTRGGSPETQFF. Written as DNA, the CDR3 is TGTGCCAGCACCCGCGGGGGGAGCCCGGAGACCCAGTTCTTC.